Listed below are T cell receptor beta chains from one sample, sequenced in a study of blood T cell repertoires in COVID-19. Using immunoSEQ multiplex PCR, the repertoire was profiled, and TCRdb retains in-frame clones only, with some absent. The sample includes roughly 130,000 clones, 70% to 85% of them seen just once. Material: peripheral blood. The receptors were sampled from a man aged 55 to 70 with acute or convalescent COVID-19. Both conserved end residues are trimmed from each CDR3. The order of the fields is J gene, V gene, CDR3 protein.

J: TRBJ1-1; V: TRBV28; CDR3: ASYPPGVTEAF
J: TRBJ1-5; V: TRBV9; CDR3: ASSGGLTNQPQH
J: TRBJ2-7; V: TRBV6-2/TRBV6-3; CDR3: ASSPGPPEQY
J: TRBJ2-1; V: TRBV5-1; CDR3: ASSLVGASEQF
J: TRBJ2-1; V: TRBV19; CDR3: ASSVQGDYNEQF
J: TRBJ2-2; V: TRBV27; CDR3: ASSFAPVTGELF
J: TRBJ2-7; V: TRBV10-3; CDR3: ATRTGGAYEQY
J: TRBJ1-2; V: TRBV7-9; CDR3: ASSFTMDRNYGGYT
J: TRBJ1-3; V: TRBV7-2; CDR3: ASAPVAISGNTIY
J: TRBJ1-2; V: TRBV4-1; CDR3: ASSQGERDYGYT
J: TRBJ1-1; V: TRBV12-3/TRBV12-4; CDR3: ASSLSTHGAF
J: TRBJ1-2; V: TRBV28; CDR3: ASRPTGGRGYT
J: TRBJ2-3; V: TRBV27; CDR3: ASSWRAWNTDTQY
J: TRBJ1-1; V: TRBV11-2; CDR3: ASSLVGGMNTEAF
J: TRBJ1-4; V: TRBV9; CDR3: ASSVAQGINEKLF
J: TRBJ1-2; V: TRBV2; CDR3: ASSGTGEYGYT
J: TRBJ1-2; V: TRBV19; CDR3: ASSKGTALNYGYT
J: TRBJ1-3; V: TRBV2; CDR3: ASSVPTGTGNTIY
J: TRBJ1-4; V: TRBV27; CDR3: ASTGQGNRKLF
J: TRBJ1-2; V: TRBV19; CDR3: ASSIGGSYGYT
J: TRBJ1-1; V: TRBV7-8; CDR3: ASNTGDTEAF
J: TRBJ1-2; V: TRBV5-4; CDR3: ASRDKGRSYGYT
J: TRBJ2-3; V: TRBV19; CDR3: ASSIGPGDTQY
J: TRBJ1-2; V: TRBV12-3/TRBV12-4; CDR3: ASRNNNGGYT
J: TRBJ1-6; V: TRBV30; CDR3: ACQGDPGSPLH
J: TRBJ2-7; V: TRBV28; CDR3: ASSSPGVGVEQY
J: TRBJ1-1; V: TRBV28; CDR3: ASRWAVNTEAF
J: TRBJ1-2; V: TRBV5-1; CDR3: ASSLTASNYGYT
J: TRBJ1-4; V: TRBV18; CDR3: ASSLQDGILNEKLF
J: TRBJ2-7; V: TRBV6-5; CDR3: ASSSGTGNEQY
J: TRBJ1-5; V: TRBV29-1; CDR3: SVEGGINQPQH
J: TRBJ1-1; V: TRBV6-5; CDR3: ASSFDRGEAF
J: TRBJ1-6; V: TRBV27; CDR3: ASTPLGTINSPLH
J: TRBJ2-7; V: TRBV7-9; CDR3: ASSFYRGQGAVEQY
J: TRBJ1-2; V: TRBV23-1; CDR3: ASSHPPYRTPNYGYT
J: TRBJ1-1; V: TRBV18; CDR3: ASSPPESGSAEAF
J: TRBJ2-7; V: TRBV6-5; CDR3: ASSYRAGLPRYEQY
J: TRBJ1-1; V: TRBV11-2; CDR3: ASSFLLVNTEAF
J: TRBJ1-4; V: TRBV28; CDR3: ASSLQAGLREKLF
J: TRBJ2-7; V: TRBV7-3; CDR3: ASSFSPGEIYEQY
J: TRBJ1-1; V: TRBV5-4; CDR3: ASSLGGQGNTEAF
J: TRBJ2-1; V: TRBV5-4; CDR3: ASSSGGRGSSYNEQF
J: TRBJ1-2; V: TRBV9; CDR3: ASSVGGGGTYGYT
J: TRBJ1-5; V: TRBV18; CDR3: ASSRGTSNQPQH
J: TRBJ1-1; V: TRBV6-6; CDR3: ASSRGTASEAF
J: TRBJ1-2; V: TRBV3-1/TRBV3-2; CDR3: ASSPLGGYYGYT
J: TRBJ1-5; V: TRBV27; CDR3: ASSPKPGHPVGNQPQH
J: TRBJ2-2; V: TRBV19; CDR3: ASRDRLNTGELF
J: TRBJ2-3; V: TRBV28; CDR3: ASSLDRGTDTDTQY
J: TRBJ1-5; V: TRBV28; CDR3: ASSNLGTQPQH
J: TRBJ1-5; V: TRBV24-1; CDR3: ATSDSGQPNQPQH
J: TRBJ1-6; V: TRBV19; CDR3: ASSVRDRFDSPLH
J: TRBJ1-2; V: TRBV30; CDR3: AWSALAYGYT
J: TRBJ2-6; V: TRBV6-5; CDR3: ASVQGSSGANVLT
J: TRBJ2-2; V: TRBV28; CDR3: ASSSSSGANTGELF